This TCR beta chain appears in the sequencing data of a study of T cell responses to AZD1222 COVID-19 vaccine. The study's findings and limits: Sampling captured repertoires only after the peak T cell response. Among AZD1222 vaccinees, only six or seven were seropositive at baseline. Nearly half of spike-specific TCRs reportedly go after variant regions that carry no mutations. Two doses of AZD1222 preceded a rise in Spike-specific TCR breadth and depth.

Profiling relied on immunoSEQ multiplex PCR, and the TCRdb table lists in-frame clones only, not all of them. The table lists around 140,000 clones, around 94% of them singletons. The V gene's germline CDR1 is GTSNPN and CDR2 SVGIG (reference sequence). V lost 5 bases to trimming and J lost 7 bases, with 15 bases between them. This CDR3 comprises 13 residues. This clone came up once. As yet, its antigen is unknown. This chain connects TRBV30 to TRBJ1-3; tentatively, D is TRBD1 (5 bases). The origin of this receptor is an adult who had recovered from COVID-19. The starting material was peripheral blood, obtained after recovery from COVID-19. This chain's CDR3 is CAWRRSGENTIYF. CDR3 bases: TGTGCCTGGCGGCGATCGGGGGAGAACACCATATATTTT.